This T cell receptor (beta chain) was sequenced during a study of T cell responses to AZD1222 COVID-19 vaccine. CDR1 is SGHRS, CDR2 YFSETQ, per germline. The CDR3 is 17 residues long. The ends were cut back, 4 bases at V and 7 bases at J, with 21 bases in the middle. This clone has at least ten counts. The protocol was immunoSEQ multiplex PCR, while the TCRdb copy is restricted to in-frame clones and leaves out a portion. The repertoire consists of about 180,000 clones, with less than 90% occurring once and the leading ten covering roughly 1.7%. The specimen comprised peripheral blood, sampled on day 0 of AZD1222 vaccination. The chain is built from TRBV5-1 and TRBJ1-6, with a tentative D call TRBD1 (6 bases). The receptor was isolated from an adult in good health. CDR3 sequence reads: CASSPESVGAGNSPLHF. CDR3 DNA sequence: TGCGCCAGCAGCCCGGAGAGCGTGGGGGCTGGAAATTCACCCCTCCACTTT.